This is a list of T cell receptor beta chains from one sample in a study of T cell changes during pregnancy in multiple sclerosis. Profiled with immunoSEQ multiplex PCR; TCRdb holds only in-frame clones, not every one. The profile shows about 68,000 clones, about nine tenths of them singletons. The material was peripheral blood, obtained in the third trimester of pregnancy. Receptors originate from a female donor with multiple sclerosis, enrolled in a pregnancy study. Each CDR3 is given with its conserved first and last residue. A D gene is named only where the DNA matches it firmly. Only some rows state a clone size, as once, few, many or a class for expanded clones.

>12|TRBV9|TRBD1|TRBJ2-7|.
TGTGCCAGCAGCGAAGGACAGGGTGAGCAGTACTTC
CASSEGQGEQYF
>15|TRBV6-4|.|TRBJ2-3|.
TGTGCCAGCAGTGACTCGATCCTGAGCGCAGATACGCAGTATTTT
CASSDSILSADTQYF
>14|TRBV27|.|TRBJ1-5|.
TGTGCCAGCAGAATCGGACAATCCAATCAGCCCCAGCATTTT
CASRIGQSNQPQHF
>15|TRBV6-4|.|TRBJ2-3|.
TGTGCCAGCAGTGAAGGGGGACGGAACACAGATACGCAGTATTTT
CASSEGGRNTDTQYF
>20|TRBV19|TRBD2|TRBJ2-4|.
TGTGCCAGTAGTACCGGAGGACTAGCGGGACCCCTAGCTGGCAAAAACATTCAGTACTTC
CASSTGGLAGPLAGKNIQYF
>13|TRBV5-8|.|TRBJ1-1|.
TGTGCCAGCAGCTTATACAAGAACACTGAAGCTTTCTTT
CASSLYKNTEAFF
>13|TRBV7-7|.|TRBJ1-1|.
TGTGCCAGCAGCTTAGCAGAGGCCGATGAAGCTTTCTTT
CASSLAEADEAFF
>13|TRBV27|TRBD1|TRBJ1-1|.
TGTGCCAGCAGTGTACAGGGGGACTACGAAGCTTTCTTT
CASSVQGDYEAFF
>14|TRBV11-1|TRBD2|TRBJ2-1|.
TGTGCCAGCAGCCCAAGGACTAGCGGGAGTGCGCAGTTCTTC
CASSPRTSGSAQFF
>18|TRBV14|.|TRBJ1-1|.
TGTGCCAGCAGCCAAGGGGCAGATACTAGCCTTATGAACACTGAAGCTTTCTTT
CASSQGADTSLMNTEAFF
>12|TRBV18|.|TRBJ1-2|.
TGTGCCAGCTCACCGGGGGGATTCGGCTACACCTTC
CASSPGGFGYTF
>15|TRBV6-4|TRBD1|TRBJ2-3|.
TGTGCCAGCAGTGACGGACAGGGGGCCACAGATACGCAGTATTTT
CASSDGQGATDTQYF
>20|TRBV11-2|.|TRBJ1-2|.
TGTGCCAGCAGCTTAGAAGTGGGGGTACGGGGGGCGCGCTTATCCCTCGGCTACACCTTC
CASSLEVGVRGARLSLGYTF
>11|TRBV6-5|.|TRBJ1-1|.
TGTGCCAGCAGTTACTTAGATGAAGCTTTCTTT
CASSYLDEAFF
>14|TRBV9|TRBD1|TRBJ1-2|.
TGTGCCAGCAGCGTAGGAGGGGGCAACTATGGCTACACCTTC
CASSVGGGNYGYTF
>15|TRBV7-9|.|TRBJ1-3|.
TGTGCCAGCAGCTTACGCGGAGTAAGTGGAAACACCATATATTTT
CASSLRGVSGNTIYF
>16|TRBV12-5|TRBD2|TRBJ2-7|once
TGTGCTAGTGGTTTGGCAGTATCGGGGGGCTCCTACGAGCAGTACTTC
CASGLAVSGGSYEQYF
>14|TRBV7-9|.|TRBJ1-1|.
TGTGCCAGCAACAAACAGGGATCGGACACTGAAGCTTTCTTT
CASNKQGSDTEAFF
>14|TRBV2|.|TRBJ1-1|.
TGTGCCACCTCAGCGGGGGGAAGCGGAACTGAAGCTTTCTTT
CATSAGGSGTEAFF
>15|TRBV30|TRBD1|TRBJ2-5|.
TGTGCCTGGAGCATCGGGACAGGGGAAGTGGAGACCCAGTACTTC
CAWSIGTGEVETQYF
>13|TRBV6-5|TRBD2|TRBJ2-1|.
TGTGCCAGCAGGGCGGGAGAGGTTAATGAGCAGTTCTTC
CASRAGEVNEQFF
>14|TRBV7-2|.|TRBJ2-5|.
TGTGCCAGCAGCTTAGTTCACAGAAAAGAGACCCAGTACTTC
CASSLVHRKETQYF
>15|TRBV18|.|TRBJ1-1|.
TGTGCCAGCTCACTGGACTGGGGGCCGAACACTGAAGCTTTCTTT
CASSLDWGPNTEAFF
>13|TRBV18|.|TRBJ1-1|.
TGTGCCAGCTCGCTTCTTACTTCTCTCGAAGCTTTCTTT
CASSLLTSLEAFF
>14|TRBV11-2|.|TRBJ1-4|once
TGTGCCAGCAGCTTAGGACAGTTTAGTGAAAAACTGTTTTTT
CASSLGQFSEKLFF
>14|TRBV5-1|TRBD2|TRBJ2-1|.
TGCGCCAGCAGCTTCGGGACTAGCGGGAATGAGCAGTTCTTC
CASSFGTSGNEQFF
>13|TRBV7-9|TRBD1|TRBJ2-1|.
TGTGCCAGCAGCTTAGCCAGGGGGAACGAGCAGTTCTTC
CASSLARGNEQFF
>13|TRBV5-1|.|TRBJ1-2|.
TGCGCCAGCAGCCCAAGCCGACAAGGTGGCTACACCTTC
CASSPSRQGGYTF
>14|TRBV2|.|TRBJ1-1|.
TGTGCCAGCAAGGTTTACACGGGGGACACTGAAGCTTTCTTT
CASKVYTGDTEAFF
>14|TRBV19|.|TRBJ1-3|.
TGTGCCAGTAGTATCAGGGAAACTGGAAACACCATATATTTT
CASSIRETGNTIYF
>12|TRBV19|.|TRBJ1-1|.
TGTGCCAGTAGTATAGCTGGGGCTGGAGCTTTCTTT
CASSIAGAGAFF
>16|TRBV4-2|.|TRBJ2-7|.
TGTGCCAGCAGCCAAGGGGCGGGGGACACCCCCCACGAGCAGTACTTC
CASSQGAGDTPHEQYF
>16|TRBV19|.|TRBJ1-4|.
TGTGCCAGTAGTATAAAACAGAAACATTTGCCTGAAAAACTGTTTTTT
CASSIKQKHLPEKLFF
>13|TRBV10-2|TRBD1|TRBJ1-2|.
TGCGCCAGCAGCGGACAGGACAACTATGGCTACACCTTC
CASSGQDNYGYTF
>14|TRBV19|.|TRBJ1-3|.
TGTGCCAGTAAGGACACGAGCTCTGGAAACACCATATATTTT
CASKDTSSGNTIYF
>12|TRBV4-1|.|TRBJ1-1|few
TGCGCCAGCAGCCAAGCGGGGACTGAAGCTTTCTTT
CASSQAGTEAFF
>15|TRBV7-3|TRBD2|TRBJ2-2|.
TGTGCCAGCAGCGGAGCGGGGGGAGGGACCGGGGAGCTGTTTTTT
CASSGAGGGTGELFF
>13|TRBV7-3|.|TRBJ1-1|.
TGTGCCAGCAGTTTCACGGTGAACACTGAAGCTTTCTTT
CASSFTVNTEAFF
>12|TRBV5-4|TRBD2|TRBJ2-7|.
TGTGCCAGCAGCCTCCGGGGGGGCGAGCAGTACTTC
CASSLRGGEQYF
>14|TRBV4-2|.|TRBJ1-2|few
TGTGCCAGCAGCCAAGTTACGGAGGCGGGAGGCTACACCTTC
CASSQVTEAGGYTF
>16|TRBV7-8|TRBD2|TRBJ2-4|.
TGTGCCAGCAGCCCCGGGACTAGCGGGGGGGTAAACATTCAGTACTTC
CASSPGTSGGVNIQYF
>16|TRBV30|.|TRBJ1-1|.
TGTGCCTGGAGTGTGGGGGCAACAGGATCAGACACTGAAGCTTTCTTT
CAWSVGATGSDTEAFF
>15|TRBV4-1|TRBD2|TRBJ2-7|.
TGCGCCAGCAGCCTGGAACTAGCGGGAGTTTACGAGCAGTACTTC
CASSLELAGVYEQYF
>15|TRBV5-4|.|TRBJ1-6|.
TGTGCCAGCAGCTTGGCCGTACAGGATAATTCACCCCTCCACTTT
CASSLAVQDNSPLHF
>13|TRBV30|TRBD2|TRBJ2-7|.
TGTGCCTGGAGTTCTAGCGGGATCTACGAGCAGTACTTC
CAWSSSGIYEQYF
>15|TRBV27|TRBD2|TRBJ2-1|.
TGTGCCAGCAGACCACTAGCGGGAGAGATCAATGAGCAGTTCTTC
CASRPLAGEINEQFF
>11|TRBV30|.|TRBJ2-7|.
TGTGCCTGGAGCGTTACCTACGAGCAGTACTTC
CAWSVTYEQYF
>17|TRBV18|TRBD2|TRBJ2-3|.
TGTGCCAGCTCCCCCATCGGGGAGCGGGGGAGCACAGATACGCAGTATTTT
CASSPIGERGSTDTQYF
>16|TRBV7-9|.|TRBJ1-3|.
TGTGCCAGCAGTCCCTCGGGATCTCCCTCTGGAAACACCATATATTTT
CASSPSGSPSGNTIYF